The next 29 T cell receptor beta chains were all read from a single sample in a study of T-cell reconstitution after alpha-beta-depleted transplantation in children (dated by TCRdb to the mid-2010s). The library was built by means of PCR. For sequencing, an Illumina HiSeq 2500 was employed. Molecular barcoding was employed in the preparation of TCR libraries, with unique molecular identifiers being used to normalize TCRbeta repertoire quantification. The public reads were reanalyzed by TCRdb: fastp trimming at Q25, MiXCR alignment, in-frame beta chains only. Rows matching on CDR3 protein sequence are summarized as one entry with the most common DNA and genes. Here the sample has nearly 550,000 distinct CDR3 sequences; around 16% occur a single time. Jointly, the top ten make up more than 2.5% of the sample. This sample comprised PBMCs from the stem cell graft donor, obtained from the stem cell graft. These TCRs come from a human donor who donated a stem cell graft to a child with acute lymphoblastic leukemia.

This chain joins TRBV27 and TRBJ2-1; TRBD1 is a possible D gene (6 bases). V was clipped by 4 bases and J by 8 bases, with 18 bases between them. The germline V gene encodes CDR1 MNHEY and CDR2 SMNVEV (reference sequence). CDR3 length: 15 amino acids. The CDR3 reads CASSSQQGPLDEQFF. As DNA, the CDR3 is TGTGCCAGCAGTTCGCAACAGGGCCCTCTTGATGAGCAGTTCTTC.

This clonotype was picked up a small number of times. CDR3 residues: CASSLGGTSGNEQYF. The CDR3 DNA sequence: TGCGCCAGCAGCCTTGGGGGGACTAGCGGGAACGAGCAGTACTTC. The chain uses TRBV5-1 and TRBJ2-7; 13 nucleotides agree with TRBD2. Germline V gene data show CDR1 as SGHRS and CDR2 as YFSETQ. V shed 4 bases, J shed 5 bases, and the junction held 6 bases outside the gene matches. The CDR3 is 15 residues long.

This clonotype was seen only a few times. The chain recombines TRBV10-3 with TRBJ2-7; a weak D match, TRBD1 (5 bases). V lost 4 bases and J lost 10, with 20 bases in between. The CDR3 contains 14 residues. CDR1 and CDR2 from the germline V gene are ENHRY and SYGVKD. CDR3 sequence: CAISARVPFMEQYF. The CDR3 nucleotides read TGTGCCATCAGTGCCAGGGTCCCCTTTATGGAACAGTACTTC.

The sample holds one count of this clonotype. The chain joins TRBV27 to TRBJ1-2, with D possibly TRBD1 on 5 matching bases. Trimming took off 1 base at V and 7 bases at J, with 10 bases between the two ends. CDR1 MNHEY and CDR2 SMNVEV come from the germline V gene (reference sequence). The CDR3 consists of 13 residues. The CDR3 nucleotides read TGTGCCAGCAGTTTATGCTTGGGGGGTGGCTACACCTTC. Amino acids: CASSLCLGGGYTF.

This clonotype was seen only a few times. The chain joins TRBV5-1 to TRBJ1-6; TRBD1 agrees at 7 bases. Germline V gene data show CDR1 as SGHRS and CDR2 as YFSETQ. The CDR3 totals 17 residues. J gave up 7 bases and V 4 bases, and 14 bases lay outside the gene matches. CDR3 amino acids: CASSLQRQGRRNSPLHF. CDR3 DNA: TGCGCCAGCAGCCTCCAACGACAGGGCCGTCGGAATTCACCCCTCCACTTT.

There are many counts of this clonotype. The V and J genes are TRBV5-1 and TRBJ2-1; a possible D gene is TRBD2 (6 bases). Between the trimmed V and J ends, which lost 4 bases and 5 bases, there was a span of 10 bases. The CDR3 is 13 residues long. Germline V CDR1 and CDR2: SGHRS, YFSETQ. CDR3 in DNA: TGCGCCAGCAGCCGGGTAGCGGACAATGAGCAGTTCTTC. Translated, it gives CASSRVADNEQFF.

The chain uses TRBV20-1 and TRBJ2-3; 8 bases are a match to TRBD2. The V gene end was trimmed by 6 bases and the J gene end by 4 bases; junction bases not matched to a gene: 12. Looked up from germline, CDR1 is DFQATT and CDR2 is SNEGSKA (reference sequence). This CDR3 is 15 amino acids long. DNA of the CDR3: TGCAGTGCCCCGGCGGGAGGACCAGGCCCAGATACGCAGTATTTT. As protein: CSAPAGGPGPDTQYF.

This chain joins TRBV19 and TRBJ2-2, with 12 positions matching TRBD1. Trimming at V came to 5 bases and at J to 6 bases, leaving 4 bases not matched to a gene. Germline V gives CDR1 LNHDA, CDR2 SQIVND (reference sequence). The CDR3 has 15 residues. In nucleotides, the CDR3 is TGTGCCAGTAGTGGGACAGGGGGCACTCCCGGGGAGCTGTTTTTT. Amino acid sequence: CASSGTGGTPGELFF.

This clonotype showed up many times. The genes are TRBV9 and TRBJ2-7; 8 positions agree with TRBD1. The V and J ends lost 0 bases and 2 bases, in that order; junction bases with no gene match: 4. The V gene's germline CDR1 is SGDLS and CDR2 YYNGEE. The CDR3 totals 15 residues. CDR3 protein: CASSVEAGGTYEQYF. CDR3 sequence (DNA): TGTGCCAGCAGCGTAGAGGCAGGGGGCACCTACGAGCAGTACTTC.

J is TRBJ1-3 and V is TRBV12-3 or TRBV12-4; D remains ambiguous. The CDR3 is 14 amino acids. Trimming shortened V by 2 bases and J by 7 bases, and 12 bases separated the two germline ends. This chain's CDR3 is CASSLWVLGNTIYF. As DNA, the CDR3 is TGTGCCAGCAGTTTATGGGTCCTAGGGAACACCATATATTTT.

This clonotype was detected many times. This chain joins TRBV7-9 and TRBJ1-1, with TRBD1 matching 9 bases. This CDR3 region has 17 residues. Germline trimming cut 0 bases from V and 1 base from J; bases unmatched to any gene: 6. CDR1 and CDR2 from the germline V gene are SEHNR and FQNEAQ (reference sequence). CDR3: CASSLAVDRGWNTEAFF. CDR3 bases: TGTGCCAGCAGCTTAGCAGTGGACAGGGGTTGGAACACTGAAGCTTTCTTT.

This clonotype was found a few times. The rearrangement uses TRBV5-1 and TRBJ2-1; the match to TRBD1 covers 11 bases. The CDR3 consists of 16 residues. Per the germline V gene, CDR1 is SGHRS and CDR2 is YFSETQ. The junction had 6 bases not matched to a gene; V was cut back by 2 bases and J by 5 bases. The CDR3 sequence is CASSFTRDRGNNEQFF. CDR3 sequence (DNA): TGCGCCAGCAGCTTTACCCGGGACAGGGGGAACAATGAGCAGTTCTTC.

This clonotype was seen ten or more times. This chain joins TRBV19 and TRBJ2-2; D is unresolved. Trimming shortened V by 5 bases and J by 5 bases, and 9 bases separated the two germline ends. Germline V gene data show CDR1 as LNHDA and CDR2 as SQIVND (reference sequence). This CDR3 spans 13 amino acids. CDR3 DNA: TGTGCCAGTAGTTTGATGCCGACCGGGGAGCTGTTTTTT. Translation: CASSLMPTGELFF.

The chain recombines TRBV14 with TRBJ2-4; no clear D gene. This CDR3 is built from 16 residues. Trimming removed 4 bases from V and 6 bases from J, with 19 bases in between. The germline CDR1 and CDR2 sequences are SGHDN and FVKESK. The CDR3 DNA reads as TGTGCCAGCAGCCCGGGCCTTATGTTGGGTGGAAACATTCAGTACTTC. This sequence encodes CASSPGLMLGGNIQYF.

This clonotype was recorded once. The V gene is TRBV18, the J gene TRBJ2-7, with D tentatively TRBD1 (5 bases). Trimming removed 3 bases from V and 5 bases from J, with 11 bases in between. CDR1 is KGHSH, CDR2 LQKENI, per germline. This CDR3 has 13 residues. CDR3 bases: TGTGCCAGCTCACCGCCAGGGTCCCACGAGCAGTACTTC. Translated: CASSPPGSHEQYF. Full variable domain (rest looked up from reference TRBV18 and TRBJ2-7): NAGVMQNPRHLVRRRGQEARLRCSPMKGHSHVYWYRQLPEEGLKFMVYLQKENIIDESGMPKERFSAEFPKEGPSILRIQQVVRGDSAAYFCASSPPGSHEQYFGPGTRLTVT.

This clonotype was detected only a few times. The genes are TRBV9 and TRBJ2-1; the match to TRBD2 covers 10 bases. The germline gives CDR1 SGDLS, CDR2 YYNGEE. V was clipped by 2 bases and J by 8 bases; unmatched bases: 7. CDR3 length: 15 amino acids. The CDR3 region is CASSVMDSGRYEQFF. In nucleotides, the CDR3 is TGTGCCAGCAGCGTCATGGATAGCGGGAGGTATGAGCAGTTCTTC.

The CDR3 coding sequence is TGTGCCAGCAGTTTAGTCCACAACACTGAAGCTTTCTTT. Amino acids: CASSLVHNTEAFF. This rearrangement joins TRBV27 to TRBJ1-1; D gene unclear. Per the germline V gene, CDR1 is MNHEY and CDR2 is SMNVEV (reference sequence). Between the trimmed V and J ends, which lost 2 bases and 2 bases, there was a span of 6 bases. This CDR3 spans 13 amino acids.

This chain joins TRBV10-3 and TRBJ2-2; tentative D call: TRBD1 (6 bases). CDR3 length: 13 residues. Germline loops: CDR1 ENHRY, CDR2 SYGVKD. With 6 bases removed from V and 6 bases from J, the gap between germline ends came to 11 bases. CDR3 in DNA: TGTGCCATCAGGCCGACAGGTCCCGGGGAGCTGTTTTTT. It codes for CAIRPTGPGELFF.

This clonotype was seen many times. In DNA form, the CDR3 reads TGCAGTGCCTCCGGGGAGGGGAATGAAAAACTGTTTTTT. Translated: CSASGEGNEKLFF. V usage is TRBV20-1 and J usage is TRBJ1-4; TRBD1 might be the D (5 bases). The V end was cut by 6 bases, the J end by 5 bases, with 13 bases between. Germline V gene data show CDR1 as DFQATT and CDR2 as SNEGSKA (reference sequence). This CDR3 is built from 13 residues.

The chain has TRBV6-1 and TRBJ1-5; 7 positions agree with TRBD1. The germline gives CDR1 MNHNS, CDR2 SASEGT. V lost 7 bases to trimming and J lost 2 bases; unmatched junction nucleotides: 2. The CDR3 runs 13 residues. The CDR3 DNA is TGTGCCAGCACCACAGGGGGCAATCAGCCCCAGCATTTT. As protein: CASTTGGNQPQHF.

The chain has TRBV20-1 and TRBJ2-1; 7 nucleotides line up with TRBD1. Losses at the gene ends were 0 bases for V and 4 bases for J; bases not matched to a gene: 9. Germline V gene data show CDR1 as DFQATT and CDR2 as SNEGSKA (reference sequence). The CDR3 extends over 16 amino acids. The CDR3, as DNA: TGCAGTGCTAGAGATCTGACAGGGCCTTCGTACAATGAGCAGTTCTTC. Translated, it gives CSARDLTGPSYNEQFF.

CDR3 bases: TGTGCCAGCAGCCGCTCAGAAGGAGATACGCAGTATTTT. Translated, it gives CASSRSEGDTQYF. The chain employs TRBV14 and TRBJ2-3; D uncertain. Germline values: CDR1 SGHDN, CDR2 FVKESK. V lost 4 bases, J lost 5 bases, and 10 bases lay in between. The CDR3 is made up of 13 amino acids.

This clonotype has a handful of counts. The chain is built from TRBV4-2 and TRBJ2-7, with D uncertain. Germline CDR1 is LGHNA and CDR2 is YNFKEQ. The CDR3 runs to 15 residues. Trimming removed 6 bases at V and 2 bases at J, with 17 bases between. The CDR3 loop is CASRAQAVLPYEQYF. The CDR3 DNA is TGTGCCAGCAGGGCTCAGGCAGTTCTACCCTACGAGCAGTACTTC.

Regarding this clonotype: Germline is not matched at one junction end, which may reflect a read error. The CDR3 sequence: CASSQSTRTGLDF. CDR3 DNA sequence: TGTGCCAGCAGCCAATCGACCAGGACAGGGTTAGACTTC. The rearrangement uses TRBV3-1 and TRBJ2-7, with 8 bases lining up with TRBD1. Germline-derived CDR1 and CDR2 are LGHDT and YNNKEL (reference sequence). CDR3 length: 13 residues.

This rearrangement joins TRBV20-1 to TRBJ2-7, with 7 positions matching TRBD2. V shed 1 base and J 3 bases; nucleotides not matched to a gene: 9. The germline V gene encodes CDR1 DFQATT and CDR2 SNEGSKA (reference sequence). The CDR3 extends over 15 amino acids. The CDR3 is CSARVGGSDFYEQYF. CDR3 nucleotides: TGCAGTGCTAGAGTAGGCGGGAGCGATTTCTACGAGCAGTACTTC.

This clonotype was picked up a small number of times. J is TRBJ1-2 and V is TRBV11-2; 7 bases are shared with TRBD1. J lost 8 bases, V lost 1 base, and 4 bases had no gene match. Per the germline V gene, CDR1 is SGHAT and CDR2 is FQNNGV. CDR3 size: 13 residues. In DNA form, the CDR3 reads TGTGCCAGCAGCTTAGTGACAGGGAGGGGCTACACCTTC. Amino acids: CASSLVTGRGYTF.

The table lists this clonotype with many counts. The J gene is TRBJ1-1, the V gene TRBV20-1, with D perhaps matching TRBD1 (5 bases). CDR3 length: 13 amino acids. With 2 bases removed from V and 3 bases from J, the gap between germline ends came to 10 bases. Per the germline V gene, CDR1 is DFQATT and CDR2 is SNEGSKA (reference sequence). CDR3 amino acids: CSARLGGDTEAFF. CDR3 in DNA: TGCAGTGCTAGATTGGGGGGGGACACTGAAGCTTTCTTT.

The V call is TRBV29-1, the J call TRBJ1-5; 8 nucleotides agree with TRBD1. CDR1 is SQVTM, CDR2 ANQGSEA, per germline. Germline trimming cut 4 bases from V and 3 bases from J; bases unmatched to any gene: 8. The CDR3 spans 15 residues. As DNA, the CDR3 is TGCAGCGTTGCCGGGACAGGATCTACCAATCAGCCCCAGCATTTT. Translated: CSVAGTGSTNQPQHF.

The V gene is TRBV18, the J gene TRBJ2-6; D uncertain. With 3 bases removed from V and 1 base from J, the gap between germline ends came to 19 bases. The CDR3 is 19 amino acids. In germline, CDR1 is KGHSH, CDR2 LQKENI. CDR3 sequence reads: CASSPSTEQLYSGANVLTF. CDR3 DNA sequence: TGTGCCAGCTCACCCTCAACAGAGCAACTTTATTCTGGGGCCAACGTCCTGACTTTC.